Listed below are T cell receptor beta chains from one sample, sequenced in a study of early T cells in non-severe SARS-CoV-2 infection. MiXCR, applied by TCRdb to the 5' RACE reads, yields one record per CDR3 protein. The sample consists of tens of thousands of distinct CDR3 sequences, over 8% of them appearing once. This specimen was whole blood, taken at baseline. These receptors all come from an adult who was a healthcare worker with PCR-confirmed SARS-CoV-2 infection or an uninfected control (not recorded which). The CDR3 runs from the conserved cysteine through the conserved F or W. A D gene is named only where the DNA matches it firmly. The size entry is marked missing in some rows and otherwise reads once, few, many or a size class.

>TRBV6-1|-|TRBJ1-1|many|13
TGTGCCAGCAGTGTGGAGGGTAGAGCTGAAGCTTTCTTT
CASSVEGRAEAFF
>TRBV19|-|TRBJ2-2|many|12
TGTGCCAGTAATCTAGTCGGCGGGGAGCTGTTTTTT
CASNLVGGELFF
>TRBV7-9|-|TRBJ2-7|-|16
TGTGCCAGCAGCATCGACCGGGCGGGGAGCTCCTACGAGCAGTACTTC
CASSIDRAGSSYEQYF
>TRBV20-1|-|TRBJ2-1|-|12
TGCAGTGCTAGAGAGTATTACAATGAGCAGTTCTTC
CSAREYYNEQFF
>TRBV14|-|TRBJ1-1|few|16
TGTGCCAGCAGCCTAGACGGCAGGCCATTGAACACTGAAGCTTTCTTT
CASSLDGRPLNTEAFF
>TRBV5-1|-|TRBJ2-1|-|19
TGCGCCAGCAGCCCTTTGGGCCCACGGGGGCCTAGCTCCTACAATGAGCAGTTCTTC
CASSPLGPRGPSSYNEQFF
>TRBV14|TRBD1|TRBJ2-1|few|17
TGTGCCAGCAGCCAAGAGGGGACAGGGGAGGATGACAATGAGCAGTTCTTC
CASSQEGTGEDDNEQFF
>TRBV7-9|TRBD1|TRBJ2-2|-|14
TGTGCCAGCATCAAGACAGGGGACACCGGGGAGCTGTTTTTT
CASIKTGDTGELFF
>TRBV19|-|TRBJ2-5|-|13
TGTGCCAGTAGTACGAACAGGGAGGAGACCCAGTACTTC
CASSTNREETQYF
>TRBV28|-|TRBJ1-6|many|13
TGTGCCACCAGACAGTATTATAATTCACCCCTCCACTTT
CATRQYYNSPLHF
>TRBV5-1|-|TRBJ2-6|once|15
TGCGCCAGCAGTTTTAAGGGCCCTGGGGCCAACGTCCTGACTTTC
CASSFKGPGANVLTF
>TRBV27|TRBD2|TRBJ2-1|many|15
TGTGCCAGCAGTCCCCTAGCGGGAGGCCACAATGAGCAGTTCTTC
CASSPLAGGHNEQFF
>TRBV6-2/TRBV6-3|-|TRBJ2-5|-|14
TGTGCCAGCAGTCCCCCGTGGGACCAAGAGACCCAGTACTTC
CASSPPWDQETQYF
>TRBV15|-|TRBJ2-1|many|13
TGTGCCACCAGCAGAGGGGATACCAATGAGCAGTTCTTC
CATSRGDTNEQFF
>TRBV12-3/TRBV12-4|TRBD1|TRBJ1-2|-|14
TGTGCCAGCAGTCTAAGGAGGGACAGGGTGGGCTACACCTTC
CASSLRRDRVGYTF
>TRBV18|-|TRBJ1-1|few|14
TGTGCCAGCTCCACCACAGGGAGGGGCACTGAAGCTTTCTTT
CASSTTGRGTEAFF
>TRBV10-3|TRBD1|TRBJ2-6|many|17
TGTGCCATCAGCGCGGGACAGGGGACCTCTGGGGCCAACGTCCTGACTTTC
CAISAGQGTSGANVLTF
>TRBV25-1|-|TRBJ2-4|-|15
TGTGCCAGCAGTGAAATAGCCGGGGCAGAAAACATTCAGTACTTC
CASSEIAGAENIQYF